This T cell receptor beta chain was identified in a study of T cell repertoires in cytomegalovirus infection. The germline gives CDR1 DFQATT, CDR2 SNEGSKA (reference sequence). The CDR3 loop spans 15 amino acids. Unmatched junction bases numbered 10, after V lost 6 bases and J lost 4 bases. TCRdb reanalysed the reads using MiXCR and keeps one entry per CDR3 protein. The table shows 450,000 to 600,000 distinct CDR3 sequences, with 30% to 40% occurring only once. Overall study findings and caveats: Cumulative frequency (of public TCR beta family members) identified carriers of CMV plus the relevant HLA.

This clonotype was counted a few times. Its matching antigen is unknown. The TCR originated in a human donor in good health (CMV status not recorded). Some clones in this sample may be carry-over from other donors' samples. This material consisted of cultured PBMCs, taken from culture after CMV antigen stimulation. The chain couples TRBV20-1 to TRBJ2-3; TRBD2 matches 10 bases. The CDR3 spells CSAGASGRVPDTQYF. The CDR3 bases are TGCAGTGCCGGCGCCAGCGGGAGGGTCCCAGATACGCAGTATTTT.